The entry below gives a single T cell receptor (beta chain) sequence along with its context. Its antigen is currently unknown. The CDR3 does not close with the conserved phenylalanine or tryptophan, likely indicating a read error. The CDR3 contains 12 residues. CDR1 and CDR2 from the germline V gene are SEHNR and FQNEAQ (reference sequence). The evidence that diagnosis relied on was clinical symptoms, serum thyroxine, TRAb, thyroid ultrasound and orbital computed tomography. A volume of 9.5 to 10 ml of fresh peripheral blood supplied the PBMCs. This record comes from a study of Graves' ophthalmopathy and Graves' hyperthyroidism. Study overall: At the time of initial diagnosis and before any treatment, peripheral blood was collected.

CDR3 regions of TCR beta were amplified from RNA transcripts. First-round RT-PCR with HTBI primers preceded a second-round multiplex PCR. TCRdb re-called the multiplex PCR reads with MiXCR, one entry per CDR3 protein. The data hold 660,000 or so distinct CDR3 sequences, with about 40% observed a single time. Broader study findings: The blood repertoire also included most expanded thyroid clonotypes above 0.001 frequency.

The chain employs TRBV7-9 and TRBJ1-2; D call uncertain. Sequencing input: peripheral blood. This sequence originates from an adult man with Graves' ophthalmopathy. CDR3 in amino acids: CDSSLAYEGYTL. The DNA of the CDR3 is TGTGACAGCAGCTTAGCGTACGAAGGCTACACCCTC.